The rows below give T cell receptor beta chains drawn from one sample of a study of T cell repertoires in cytomegalovirus infection. The antigens for these receptors are not known. TCRdb ran MiXCR on the reads and lists one entry per CDR3 protein. Of around 140,000 distinct CDR3 sequences in the sample, about 31% were seen once. The sample in question was CD8+ T cells from cultured PBMCs, obtained from culture after CMV antigen stimulation. The receptor source for this set is a human donor in good health (CMV status not recorded). Some clones in this sample may be carry-over from other donors' samples. CDR3s include the opening cysteine and the closing phenylalanine or tryptophan. Fields, in order: J gene, V gene, clone size, D gene, CDR3 DNA, CDR3 protein. D genes are given only for firm matches. Expanded clones get a size class; other rows say once, few or many, or leave the size out.

TRBJ1-6 | TRBV6-1 | many | NA | TGTGCCAGCAGTGCGGGGTATGCGGATTCACCCCTCCACTTT | CASSAGYADSPLHF
TRBJ2-1 | TRBV6-6 | NA | NA | TGTGCCAGCAGTTACGGCGGGCAGTACAATGAGCAGTTCTTC | CASSYGGQYNEQFF
TRBJ2-7 | TRBV2 | NA | NA | TGTGCCAGCAGTGAGGGCCAGGGATCCTCCTACGAGCAGTACTTC | CASSEGQGSSYEQYF
TRBJ2-7 | TRBV7-8 | many | NA | TGTGCCAGCAGCTCCTCGGGCACTAGCTCCTACGAGCAGTACTTC | CASSSSGTSSYEQYF
TRBJ2-5 | TRBV5-5 | few | TRBD1 | TGTGCCAGCAGCCAACTCAGACCGGGACAGGGGGCCGGTGAGACCCAGTACTTC | CASSQLRPGQGAGETQYF
TRBJ2-7 | TRBV9 | few | NA | TGTGCCAGCAGCGTAGATGGGGATTTCTACGAGCAGTACTTC | CASSVDGDFYEQYF
TRBJ1-1 | TRBV2 | NA | TRBD1 | TGTGCCAGCATACGGACAGGCAGTGAAGCTTTCTTT | CASIRTGSEAFF
TRBJ2-7 | TRBV28 | NA | TRBD1 | TGTGCCAGCAGTTTCGGGACAGCACCAGGGGTCGACGAGCAGTACTTC | CASSFGTAPGVDEQYF
TRBJ1-1 | TRBV27 | many | NA | TGTGCCAGCAGTTGGGTCCGGGGGGACACTGAAGCTTTCTTT | CASSWVRGDTEAFF
TRBJ2-2 | TRBV24-1 | NA | NA | TGTGCCACCAGGACGGACACCGGGGAGCTGTTTTTT | CATRTDTGELFF
TRBJ2-1 | TRBV6-6 | NA | TRBD2 | TGTGCCAGCAGTGGTGAAAGGCGGGGGGGCCAAAATGAGCAGTTCTTC | CASSGERRGGQNEQFF
TRBJ2-7 | TRBV29-1 | NA | NA | TGCAGCGTTGTCCTTGGGGACAATTTTTTCAACGAGCAGTACTTC | CSVVLGDNFFNEQYF
TRBJ1-1 | TRBV4-1 | NA | NA | TGCGCCAGCAGCCAAGGAGAAGGGCTGGACACTGAAGCTTTCTTT | CASSQGEGLDTEAFF
TRBJ2-7 | TRBV29-1 | few | TRBD1 | TGCAGCGTTTCCGGGACAGGGGGATCCTACGAGCAGTACTTC | CSVSGTGGSYEQYF
TRBJ2-7 | TRBV5-4 | many | NA | TGTGCCAGCAGCTTAGGGTACGAGCAGTACTTC | CASSLGYEQYF
TRBJ2-5 | TRBV28 | NA | NA | TGTGCCAGCAGTTTCTTAGTAAGCCAAGAGACCCAGTACTTC | CASSFLVSQETQYF
TRBJ1-1 | TRBV27 | few | NA | TGTGCCAGCAGTCCCACCCGAGGGAACACTGAAGCTTTCTTT | CASSPTRGNTEAFF
TRBJ2-1 | TRBV4-1 | NA | NA | TGCGCCAGCAGCCAAGGGAGCCTCCTGGGTGAGCAGTTCTTC | CASSQGSLLGEQFF
TRBJ1-1 | TRBV27 | NA | TRBD1 | TGTGCCACCAGGGACAGACCGGGCACTGAAGCTTTCTTT | CATRDRPGTEAFF
TRBJ2-1 | TRBV6-8 | NA | TRBD2 | TGTGCCAGCAGTTACATAGCGGGGGGGCAAAATGAGCAGTTCTTC | CASSYIAGGQNEQFF
TRBJ2-2 | TRBV19 | NA | TRBD1 | TGTGCCAGTAGTCAGACAGGGTCCACCGGGGAGCTGTTTTTT | CASSQTGSTGELFF
TRBJ2-7 | TRBV6-1 | NA | NA | TGTGCCAGCACTTTTGGGCAGGGAAGCTACGAGCAGTACTTC | CASTFGQGSYEQYF
TRBJ2-1 | TRBV11-2 | few | NA | TGTGCCAGCAGAGACGATACGGGGGTATCCTACAATGAGCAGTTCTTC | CASRDDTGVSYNEQFF
TRBJ2-5 | TRBV5-6 | NA | NA | TGTGCCAGCAGCTTACCTAAAAGGGGCGTGCTTCAAGAGACCCAGTACTTC | CASSLPKRGVLQETQYF
TRBJ2-1 | TRBV7-9 | NA | TRBD2 | TGTGCCAGCAGCCCCAGACTAGCGGGACCTTCCTACAATGAGCAGTTCTTC | CASSPRLAGPSYNEQFF
TRBJ1-1 | TRBV19 | few | TRBD1 | TGTGCCAGTAGTACCCTTGACAGGGGAGAGGTTGCCACTGAAGCTTTCTTT | CASSTLDRGEVATEAFF
TRBJ2-5 | TRBV7-6 | few | NA | TGTGCCAGCAGCTCCATCAGGAGAACCCCCGAGACCCAGTACTTC | CASSSIRRTPETQYF
TRBJ2-3 | TRBV6-1 | many | NA | TGTGCCAGCACCTCTGCCGGCACAGATACGCAGTATTTT | CASTSAGTDTQYF
TRBJ2-1 | TRBV27 | NA | TRBD2 | TGTGCCAGCAGTACTCCTAGCGGGGACCCCTACAATGAGCAGTTCTTC | CASSTPSGDPYNEQFF
TRBJ2-5 | TRBV27 | NA | TRBD2 | TGTGCCAGCAGTTTATTTAGCGGGGGGGCGGACCAGTACTTC | CASSLFSGGADQYF
TRBJ2-7 | TRBV4-1 | NA | TRBD1 | TGCGCCAGCAGCATACAGGGGTCCTCCTACGAGCAGTACTTC | CASSIQGSSYEQYF
TRBJ2-3 | TRBV4-2 | few | NA | TGTGCCAGCAGCCAAGGGGGGGCCACAGATACGCAGTATTTT | CASSQGGATDTQYF
TRBJ1-2 | TRBV28 | NA | TRBD1 | TGTGCCAGCAGTCCGGGACAGGGGGTAGGGGGGTATGGCTACACCTTC | CASSPGQGVGGYGYTF
TRBJ1-1 | TRBV12-3/TRBV12-4 | many | NA | TGTGCCAGCAGTTTGGGACAGAACACTGAAGCTTTCTTT | CASSLGQNTEAFF
TRBJ1-1 | TRBV7-9 | many | NA | TGTGCCAGCCATGACAGCTATGGGACTGAAGCTTTCTTT | CASHDSYGTEAFF
TRBJ1-1 | TRBV27 | NA | NA | TGTGCCAGCAGGCTAATGGGGAACACTGAAGCTTTCTTT | CASRLMGNTEAFF
TRBJ2-1 | TRBV5-6 | NA | TRBD1 | TGTGCCAGCAGCCTATCAACCGGGACAGGGGTTGACAATGAGCAGTTCTTC | CASSLSTGTGVDNEQFF
TRBJ2-7 | TRBV5-6 | NA | NA | TGTGCCAACAGCTTGTGGGTGACCTACGAGCAGTACTTC | CANSLWVTYEQYF
TRBJ2-7 | TRBV30 | few | NA | TGTGCCTGGGGAGGGGACCAAGCCTACGAGCAGTACTTC | CAWGGDQAYEQYF
TRBJ2-2 | TRBV7-2 | few | TRBD1 | TGTGCCAGCAGCTTAGGGGGTGACAGGGGGCCGGCCGGGGAGCTGTTTTTT | CASSLGGDRGPAGELFF
TRBJ1-2 | TRBV11-3 | NA | NA | TGTGCCAGCAGCTTAGAGCAGGGGTATGACTATGGCTACACCTTC | CASSLEQGYDYGYTF
TRBJ2-1 | TRBV5-4 | few | NA | TGTGCCAGCAGCTTGTCATCCGGGAGTGGTGAGCAGTTCTTC | CASSLSSGSGEQFF
TRBJ2-5 | TRBV12-3/TRBV12-4 | NA | TRBD2 | TGTGCCAGCAGTTTCCTAGCGGGGGCTTGGGAGACCCAGTACTTC | CASSFLAGAWETQYF
TRBJ2-1 | TRBV7-8 | many | NA | TGTGCCAGCAGCTTAGAAAGGGCCTACAATGAGCAGTTCTTC | CASSLERAYNEQFF
TRBJ1-4 | TRBV4-1 | once | NA | TGCGCCGCCAGCAGCATAGCAACTAATGAAAAACTGTTTTTT | CAASSIATNEKLFF
TRBJ1-6 | TRBV19 | few | NA | TGTGCCAGTAGTATTGACACGTTCACTTCACCCCTCCACTTT | CASSIDTFTSPLHF
TRBJ2-3 | TRBV6-5 | NA | NA | TGTGCCAGCAGTTACCCAAACACAGATACGCAGTATTTT | CASSYPNTDTQYF
TRBJ2-2 | TRBV12-3/TRBV12-4 | NA | TRBD2 | TGTGCCAGCAGCCTTTCGGGGGGGCCCGGTGGGGAGCTGTTTTTT | CASSLSGGPGGELFF
TRBJ1-2 | TRBV27 | NA | NA | TGTGCCACCCGAGGAGTGGGCATTGGCTACACCTTC | CATRGVGIGYTF
TRBJ2-3 | TRBV28 | many | NA | TGTGCCAGCAGTCAGTCCACAGATACGCAGTATTTT | CASSQSTDTQYF
TRBJ2-1 | TRBV28 | NA | NA | TGTGCCAGCAGTTTTCCCGGAGGGGGGGGGGTTTACAATGAGCAGTTCTTC | CASSFPGGGGVYNEQFF
TRBJ2-1 | TRBV19 | few | NA | TGTGCCAGTAGTATGTGGGGGAATGAGCAGTTCTTC | CASSMWGNEQFF